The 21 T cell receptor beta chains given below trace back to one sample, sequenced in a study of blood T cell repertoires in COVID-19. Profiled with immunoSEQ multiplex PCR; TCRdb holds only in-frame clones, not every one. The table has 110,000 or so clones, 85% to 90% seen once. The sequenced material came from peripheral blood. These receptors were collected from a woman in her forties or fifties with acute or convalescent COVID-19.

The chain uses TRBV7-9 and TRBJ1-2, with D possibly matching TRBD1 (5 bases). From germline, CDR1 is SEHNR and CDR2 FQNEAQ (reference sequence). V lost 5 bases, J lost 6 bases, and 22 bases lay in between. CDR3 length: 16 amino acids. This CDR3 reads CASSKKDTGPYDGYTF. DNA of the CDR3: TGTGCCAGCAGCAAGAAGGATACAGGACCTTACGATGGCTACACCTTC.

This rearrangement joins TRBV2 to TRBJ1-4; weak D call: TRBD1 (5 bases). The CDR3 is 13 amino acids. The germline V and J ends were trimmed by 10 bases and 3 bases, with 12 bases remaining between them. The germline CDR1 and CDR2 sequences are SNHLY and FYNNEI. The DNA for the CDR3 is TGTGCCACCCAGGGAAGGGCTAATGAAAAACTGTTTTTT. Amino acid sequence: CATQGRANEKLFF.

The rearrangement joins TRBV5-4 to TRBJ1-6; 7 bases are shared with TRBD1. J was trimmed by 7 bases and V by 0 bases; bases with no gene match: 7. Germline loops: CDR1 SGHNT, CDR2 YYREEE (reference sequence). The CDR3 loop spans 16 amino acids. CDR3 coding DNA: TGTGCCAGCAGCTTGGGACAGGGAATTCGGAATTCACCCCTCCACTTT. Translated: CASSLGQGIRNSPLHF.

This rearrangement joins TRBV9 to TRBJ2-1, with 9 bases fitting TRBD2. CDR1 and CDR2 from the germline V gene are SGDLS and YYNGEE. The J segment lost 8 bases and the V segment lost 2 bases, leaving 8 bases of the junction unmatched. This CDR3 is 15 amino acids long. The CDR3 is CASSVSGSVVYEQFF. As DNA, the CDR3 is TGTGCCAGCAGCGTTAGCGGGAGTGTGGTCTATGAGCAGTTCTTC.

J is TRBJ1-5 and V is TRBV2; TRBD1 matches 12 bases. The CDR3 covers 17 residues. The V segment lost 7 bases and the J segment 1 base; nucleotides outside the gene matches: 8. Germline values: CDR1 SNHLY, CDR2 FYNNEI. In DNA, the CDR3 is TGTGCCAGCACCCCTGGGACAGGGGGCAACAGCAATCAGCCCCAGCATTTT. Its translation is CASTPGTGGNSNQPQHF.

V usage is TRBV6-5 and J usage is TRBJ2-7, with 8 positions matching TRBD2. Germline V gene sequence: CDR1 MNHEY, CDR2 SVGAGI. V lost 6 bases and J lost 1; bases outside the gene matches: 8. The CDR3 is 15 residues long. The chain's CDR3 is CASRAGLAVSYEQYF. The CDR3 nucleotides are TGTGCCAGCAGGGCCGGACTAGCAGTTTCCTACGAGCAGTACTTC.

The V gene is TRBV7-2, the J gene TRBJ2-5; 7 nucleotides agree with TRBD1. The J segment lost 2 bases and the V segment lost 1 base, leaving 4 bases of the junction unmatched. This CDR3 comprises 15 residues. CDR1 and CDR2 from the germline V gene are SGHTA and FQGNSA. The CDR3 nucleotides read TGTGCCAGCAGCTTAGTGACAGGGACACAAGAGACCCAGTACTTC. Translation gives CASSLVTGTQETQYF. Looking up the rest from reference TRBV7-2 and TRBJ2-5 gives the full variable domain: GAGVSQSPSNKVTEKGKDVELRCDPISGHTALYWYRQSLGQGLEFLIYFQGNSAPDKSGLPSDRFSAERTGGSVSTLTIQRTQQEDSAVYLCASSLVTGTQETQYFGPGTRLLVL.

This CDR3 reads CASSRGTGELFF. CDR3 DNA: TGTGCCAGCAGCAGGGGGACCGGGGAGCTGTTTTTT. The gene calls are TRBV5-8 and TRBJ2-2, with D possibly matching TRBD1 (6 bases). CDR1 is SGHTS and CDR2 is YDEGEE in the germline V gene. Trimming removed 4 bases at V and 5 bases at J, with 6 bases between. This CDR3 comprises 12 residues.

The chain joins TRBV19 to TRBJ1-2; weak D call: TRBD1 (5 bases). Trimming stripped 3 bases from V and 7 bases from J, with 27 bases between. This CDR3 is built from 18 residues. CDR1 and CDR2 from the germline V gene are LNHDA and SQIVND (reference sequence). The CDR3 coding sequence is TGTGCCAGTAGTATCGCGGGGGTGGAACAGGCCACGGGGCCTGGCTACACCTTC. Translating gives CASSIAGVEQATGPGYTF.

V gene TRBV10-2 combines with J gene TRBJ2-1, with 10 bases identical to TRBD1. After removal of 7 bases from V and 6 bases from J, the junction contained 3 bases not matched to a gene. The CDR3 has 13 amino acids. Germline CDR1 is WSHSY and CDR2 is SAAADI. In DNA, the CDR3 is TGCGCCAGCAACGGACAGGGGGGCAATGAGCAGTTCTTC. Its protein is CASNGQGGNEQFF.

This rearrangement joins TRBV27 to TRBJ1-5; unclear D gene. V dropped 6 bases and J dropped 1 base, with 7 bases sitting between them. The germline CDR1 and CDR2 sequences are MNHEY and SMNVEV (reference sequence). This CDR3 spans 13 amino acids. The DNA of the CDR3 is TGTGCCAGCAGACTCGGGAGCAATCAGCCCCAGCATTTT. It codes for CASRLGSNQPQHF.

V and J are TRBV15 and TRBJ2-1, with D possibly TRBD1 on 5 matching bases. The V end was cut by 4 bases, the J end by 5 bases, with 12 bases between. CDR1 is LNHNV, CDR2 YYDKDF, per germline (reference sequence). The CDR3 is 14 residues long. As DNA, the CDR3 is TGTGCCACCAGCATCCAGGGTGAGCACAATGAGCAGTTCTTC. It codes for CATSIQGEHNEQFF.

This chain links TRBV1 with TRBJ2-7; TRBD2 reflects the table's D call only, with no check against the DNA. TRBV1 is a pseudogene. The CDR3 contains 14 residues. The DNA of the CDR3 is TGCACCAGCTCTTGGACTAGCCGCGTTTCCGAGCAGTACTTC. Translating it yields CTSSWTSRVSEQYF.

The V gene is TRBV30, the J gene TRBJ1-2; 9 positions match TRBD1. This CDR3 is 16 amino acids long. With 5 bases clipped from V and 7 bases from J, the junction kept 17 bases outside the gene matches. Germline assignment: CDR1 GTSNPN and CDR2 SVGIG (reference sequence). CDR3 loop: CAWFPGQGTGASGYTF. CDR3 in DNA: TGTGCCTGGTTTCCGGGACAGGGTACCGGTGCTTCTGGCTACACCTTC.

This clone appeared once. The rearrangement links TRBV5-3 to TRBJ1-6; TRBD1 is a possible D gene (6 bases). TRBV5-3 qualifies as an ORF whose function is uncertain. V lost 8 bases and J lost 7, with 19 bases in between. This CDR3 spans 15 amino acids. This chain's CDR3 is CASKRGGGRNSPLHF. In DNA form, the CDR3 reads TGTGCCAGCAAGCGGGGCGGGGGGCGGAATTCACCCCTCCACTTT.

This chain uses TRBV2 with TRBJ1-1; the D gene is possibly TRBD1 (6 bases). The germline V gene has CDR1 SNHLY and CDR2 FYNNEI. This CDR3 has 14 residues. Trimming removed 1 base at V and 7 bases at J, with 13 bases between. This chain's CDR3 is CASSEGIRTDEAFF. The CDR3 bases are TGTGCCAGCAGTGAAGGGATACGGACAGATGAAGCTTTCTTT.

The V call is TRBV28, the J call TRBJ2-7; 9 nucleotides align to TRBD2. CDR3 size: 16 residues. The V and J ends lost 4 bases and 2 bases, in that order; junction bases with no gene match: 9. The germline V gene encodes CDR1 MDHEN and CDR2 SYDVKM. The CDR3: CASSSLSGSDPYEQYF. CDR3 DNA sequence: TGTGCCAGCAGTTCCCTTAGCGGGAGTGATCCCTACGAGCAGTACTTC.

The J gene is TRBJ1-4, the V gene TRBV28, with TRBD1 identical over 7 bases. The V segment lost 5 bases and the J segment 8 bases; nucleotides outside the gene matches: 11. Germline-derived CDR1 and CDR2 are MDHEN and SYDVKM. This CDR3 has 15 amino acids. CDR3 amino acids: CASSTTADRREKLFF. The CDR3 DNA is TGTGCCAGCAGTACAACGGCGGACAGGAGAGAAAAACTGTTTTTT.

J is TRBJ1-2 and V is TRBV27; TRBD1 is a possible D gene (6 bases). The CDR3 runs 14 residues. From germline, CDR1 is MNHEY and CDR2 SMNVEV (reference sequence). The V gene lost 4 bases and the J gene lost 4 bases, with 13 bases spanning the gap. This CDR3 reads CASSSAGVGYGYTF. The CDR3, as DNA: TGTGCCAGCAGTTCGGCAGGGGTGGGCTATGGCTACACCTTC.

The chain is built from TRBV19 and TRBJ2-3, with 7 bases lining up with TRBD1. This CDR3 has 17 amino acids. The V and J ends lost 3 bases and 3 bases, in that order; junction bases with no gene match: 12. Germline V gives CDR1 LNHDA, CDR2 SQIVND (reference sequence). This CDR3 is CASSITASQGVTDTQYF. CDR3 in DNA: TGTGCCAGTAGTATTACAGCGTCCCAGGGGGTAACAGATACGCAGTATTTT.

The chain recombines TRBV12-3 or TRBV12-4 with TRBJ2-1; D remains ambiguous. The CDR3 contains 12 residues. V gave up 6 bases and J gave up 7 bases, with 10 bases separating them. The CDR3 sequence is CASSPLGNEQFF. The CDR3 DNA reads TGTGCCAGCAGCCCCCTAGGAAATGAGCAGTTCTTC.